Ten or more counts support the clone carrying this TCR beta chain. Germline CDR1 reads LGHDT; CDR2 reads YNNKEL (reference sequence). This CDR3 is 15 amino acids long. V lost 1 base and J 4 bases, leaving 11 bases between the germline ends. Clones were sequenced by immunoSEQ multiplex PCR, and TCRdb holds only the in-frame ones, with some missing. The sample includes over 120,000 clones, around 82% of them seen just once. The data were taken from a study of blood T cell repertoires in COVID-19. The clonotype comes from a woman aged 45-60 years who had recovered from COVID-19. Input material: PBMCs or T cells enriched from blood (not recorded which). V gene TRBV3-1 (or the pseudogene TRBV3-2) combines with J gene TRBJ1-5, with D hard to call. The DNA of the CDR3 is TGTGCCAGCAGCCAAGCTGGGCGACCGAATCAGCCCCAGCATTTT. As protein: CASSQAGRPNQPQHF.